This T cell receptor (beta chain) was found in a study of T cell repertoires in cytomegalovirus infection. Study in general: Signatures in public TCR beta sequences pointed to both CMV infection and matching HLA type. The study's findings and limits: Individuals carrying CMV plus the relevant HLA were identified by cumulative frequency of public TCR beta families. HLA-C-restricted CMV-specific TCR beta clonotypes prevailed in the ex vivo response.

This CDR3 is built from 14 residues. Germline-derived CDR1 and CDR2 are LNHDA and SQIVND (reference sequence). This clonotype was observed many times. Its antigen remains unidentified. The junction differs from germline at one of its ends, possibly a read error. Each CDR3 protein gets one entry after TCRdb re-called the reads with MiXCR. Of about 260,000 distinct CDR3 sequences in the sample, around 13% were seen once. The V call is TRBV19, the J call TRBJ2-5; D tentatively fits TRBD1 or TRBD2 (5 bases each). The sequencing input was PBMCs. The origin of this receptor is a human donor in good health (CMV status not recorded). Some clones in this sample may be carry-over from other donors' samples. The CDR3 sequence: CASSFRDGQGTQYF. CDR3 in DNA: TGTGCCAGTAGCTTCCGGGACGGCCAAGGGACCCAGTACTTC.